A single sample gave rise to the 26 T cell receptor beta chains below, sequenced in a study of blood T cell repertoires in COVID-19. TCRdb's copy holds only in-frame clones and misses some; the assay was immunoSEQ multiplex PCR. This table holds about 150,000 clones, more than 75% found once. What was sequenced was peripheral blood. The receptors here all came from a woman in her fifties or sixties with COVID-19, enrolled during active disease.

V gene TRBV5-1 combines with J gene TRBJ1-6; TRBD1 is a possible D gene (5 bases). CDR3 length: 14 amino acids. Trimming stripped 3 bases from V and 8 bases from J, with 12 bases between. Germline lookup yields CDR1 SGHRS and CDR2 YFSETQ. The CDR3 here is CASSSVGGDSPLHF. The CDR3 region has the DNA TGCGCCAGCAGCTCGGTCGGGGGGGATTCACCCCTCCACTTT.

V usage is TRBV6-5 and J usage is TRBJ1-1; weak D call: TRBD1 (6 bases). Germline loops: CDR1 MNHEY, CDR2 SVGAGI. V was cut by 0 bases and J by 2 bases, with 13 bases left in between. This CDR3 contains 16 residues. Here the CDR3 DNA reads TGTGCCAGCAGTTACTCGAGGACAGCCAGCAACACTGAAGCTTTCTTT. It yields the protein CASSYSRTASNTEAFF.

The CDR3 coding sequence is TGTGCCAGCACCCCAGGGCCCGGGGAGCTGTTTTTT. Amino acids: CASTPGPGELFF. The gene calls are TRBV9 and TRBJ2-2, with a weak D call TRBD1 (5 bases). Per germline, CDR1 SGDLS and CDR2 YYNGEE. The CDR3 extends over 12 amino acids. Trimming pared 6 bases from V and 6 bases from J, leaving 9 bases between.

The genes are TRBV29-1 and TRBJ1-1; maybe TRBD1 (6 bases). CDR1 is SQVTM and CDR2 is ANQGSEA in the germline V gene. Between the trimmed V and J ends, which lost 1 base and 5 bases, there was a span of 14 bases. The CDR3 has 14 amino acids. CDR3 bases: TGCAGCGTTGAAGCACAGGGAAGGTTTACTGAAGCTTTCTTT. Residues: CSVEAQGRFTEAFF.

The V gene is TRBV3-1 (or the pseudogene TRBV3-2), the J gene TRBJ1-1, with 7 bases fitting TRBD1. The V gene's germline CDR1 is LGHDT and CDR2 YNNKEL (reference sequence). V lost 2 bases and J lost 1; bases outside the gene matches: 4. The CDR3 is 15 residues long. The CDR3 DNA reads TGTGCCAGCAGCCAACGAGGGGGCGGGAACACTGAAGCTTTCTTT. Amino acids: CASSQRGGGNTEAFF.

This clone was seen a few times. The chain employs TRBV18 and TRBJ2-7; 11 positions agree with TRBD2. Germline V lookup: CDR1 KGHSH, CDR2 LQKENI. After removal of 2 bases from V and 4 bases from J, the junction contained 4 bases not matched to a gene. The CDR3 is 15 residues long. The CDR3 nucleotides are TGTGCCAGCTCACCAGGGACTAGCGGCGGATACGAGCAGTACTTC. The encoded protein is CASSPGTSGGYEQYF.

The gene calls are TRBV6-6 and TRBJ1-2; 7 bases align to TRBD1. This CDR3 has 15 residues. J gave up 1 base and V 4 bases, and 6 bases lay outside the gene matches. In germline, CDR1 is MNHNY, CDR2 SVGAGI (reference sequence). CDR3 amino acids: CASSSRTGVNYGYTF. The CDR3 bases are TGTGCCAGCAGTTCCCGCACAGGGGTTAACTATGGCTACACCTTC.

The rearrangement joins TRBV27 to TRBJ1-5, with D maybe TRBD1 (5 bases). V shed 6 bases and J shed 3 bases, with 9 bases lying between them. This CDR3 is built from 13 residues. Germline V gene lookup returns CDR1 MNHEY and CDR2 SMNVEV (reference sequence). CDR3 amino acids: CASRGTYNQPQHF. The CDR3 region has the DNA TGTGCCAGCAGAGGGACTTACAATCAGCCCCAGCATTTT.

V and J are TRBV5-4 and TRBJ2-7; the match to TRBD1 covers 7 bases. The germline V gene encodes CDR1 SGHNT and CDR2 YYREEE (reference sequence). The CDR3 runs to 14 residues. Trimming cost V 4 bases and J 2 bases; bases outside gene matches: 6. The CDR3 is CASSAGTATYEQYF. The CDR3 nucleotides read TGTGCCAGCAGCGCCGGGACAGCCACCTACGAGCAGTACTTC.

Turning to this clone: One end of the junction is discordant with germline, which a read error may explain. DNA for the CDR3: TGTGCCAGCAGCCCTGCCGCAACGCACCAGAGCGCCTATGGCTACGCCTTC. This sequence encodes CASSPAATHQSAYGYAF. The chain joins TRBV5-8 to TRBJ1-2; D gene unclear. This CDR3 region has 17 residues. Germline loops: CDR1 SGHTS, CDR2 YDEGEE.

The J gene is TRBJ1-1, the V gene TRBV7-8; D is uncertain. This CDR3 has 13 amino acids. Trimming stripped 2 bases from V and 11 bases from J, with 15 bases between. Germline assignment: CDR1 SGHVS and CDR2 FQNEAQ. The CDR3 DNA is TGTGCCAGCAGCTTAAGGAGCCTTACCGTGGCTTTCTTT. As protein: CASSLRSLTVAFF. The variable domain in full, with the rest retrieved from reference TRBV7-8 and TRBJ1-1, is GAGVSQSPRYKVAKRGQDVALRCDPISGHVSLFWYQQALGQGPEFLTYFQNEAQLDKSGLPSDRFFAERPEGSVSTLKIQRTQQEDSAVYLCASSLRSLTVAFFGQGTRLTVV.

The rearrangement joins TRBV25-1 to TRBJ2-1; D might be TRBD1 (6 bases). The CDR3 contains 15 residues. V was trimmed by 4 bases and J by 4 bases, leaving 14 bases between them. Looked up from germline, CDR1 is MGHDK and CDR2 is SYGVNS. The CDR3 coding sequence is TGTGCCAGCAGTGCTCGGGGACAACCTTACAATGAGCAGTTCTTC. Translated, it gives CASSARGQPYNEQFF.

The gene calls are TRBV5-6 and TRBJ1-2, with 7 bases matching TRBD1. The V and J ends lost 0 bases and 7 bases, in that order; junction bases with no gene match: 3. This CDR3 comprises 13 residues. Germline loops: CDR1 SGHDT, CDR2 YYEEEE. CDR3 coding DNA: TGTGCCAGCAGCTTGGCAGGGGGAGGTGGCTACACCTTC. This codes for CASSLAGGGGYTF.

The chain is built from TRBV9 and TRBJ2-3, with TRBD2 as a possible D gene (5 bases). The CDR3 has 12 amino acids. Looked up from germline, CDR1 is SGDLS and CDR2 is YYNGEE. Trimming removed 3 bases at V and 14 bases at J, with 16 bases between. For the CDR3, the DNA is TGTGCCAGCAGCGCCGAGGCGGGCCCGGGGTATTTT. Translating gives CASSAEAGPGYF.

Only a few counts were recorded for this clone. The chain uses TRBV7-2 and TRBJ2-1; D is ambiguous. Germline CDR1 is SGHTA and CDR2 is FQGNSA. V lost 3 bases, J lost 5 bases, and 5 bases lay in between. This CDR3 has 12 residues. The DNA of the CDR3 is TGTGCCAGCAGCTTTAATAACAATGAGCAGTTCTTC. Its translation: CASSFNNNEQFF.

With regard to this clone: The germline gene is not matched at one end of the junction; a read error may be the cause. This chain links TRBV7-3 with TRBJ1-5; 7 bases match TRBD1. The CDR3 covers 16 residues. Germline CDR1 SGHTA, CDR2 FQGTGA. The CDR3 region is CASSLTGTEPNQPQHF. The CDR3 region has the DNA TGTGCCAGCAGCCTAACCGGGACAGAGCCTAATCAGCCCCAGCATTTT.

This clone was detected a few times. The V call is TRBV3-1 (or the pseudogene TRBV3-2), the J call TRBJ1-2, with D perhaps TRBD1 (5 bases). In germline, CDR1 is LGHDT, CDR2 YNNKEL (reference sequence). This CDR3 has 13 amino acids. Trimming pared 0 bases from V and 6 bases from J, leaving 8 bases between. The CDR3 reads CASSQDRDNGYTF. CDR3 nucleotides: TGTGCCAGCAGCCAAGACAGGGATAATGGCTACACCTTC.

The chain uses TRBV5-4 and TRBJ1-2; weak D call: TRBD1 (6 bases). Germline V lookup: CDR1 SGHNT, CDR2 YYREEE (reference sequence). The CDR3 loop spans 15 amino acids. V was clipped by 2 bases and J by 2 bases, with 13 bases between them. In nucleotides, the CDR3 is TGTGCCAGCAGCTTCGCGGACAGAATGAACTATGGCTACACCTTC. Amino acid sequence: CASSFADRMNYGYTF.

V and J are TRBV25-1 and TRBJ2-1; no definite D call. The CDR3 length is 11 residues. The V gene's germline CDR1 is MGHDK and CDR2 SYGVNS. Trimming took off 4 bases at V and 10 bases at J, with 8 bases between the two ends. The CDR3 coding sequence is TGTGCCAGCAGTGGGTTCAGGGAGCAGTTCTTC. It translates to CASSGFREQFF.

The CDR3 region is CASRMDRATEAFF. The CDR3, as DNA: TGTGCCAGCAGAATGGACAGGGCCACTGAAGCTTTCTTT. The chain joins TRBV6-6 to TRBJ1-1; 8 bases align to TRBD1. Germline V CDR1 and CDR2: MNHNY, SVGAGI (reference sequence). The CDR3 is made up of 13 amino acids. V dropped 6 bases and J dropped 4; count of bases not matched to a gene: 4.

The gene calls are TRBV19 and TRBJ2-2; the D is unclear. This CDR3 is 14 amino acids long. From germline, CDR1 is LNHDA and CDR2 SQIVND (reference sequence). V lost 3 bases and J lost 0, with 5 bases in between. This chain's CDR3 is CASSMSSNTGELFF. DNA of the CDR3: TGTGCCAGTAGTATGAGCTCGAACACCGGGGAGCTGTTTTTT.

The V gene is TRBV9, the J gene TRBJ2-1, with TRBD2 matching 14 bases. In germline, CDR1 is SGDLS, CDR2 YYNGEE. The length of the CDR3 is 15 residues. With 4 bases clipped from V and 6 bases from J, the junction kept 3 bases outside the gene matches. The chain's CDR3 is CASSTTSGRANEQFF. In DNA form, the CDR3 reads TGTGCCAGCAGCACGACTAGCGGGAGGGCCAATGAGCAGTTCTTC.

CDR3 sequence: CASSGLAISTDTQYF. DNA of the CDR3: TGTGCCAGCAGCGGTTTAGCGATAAGCACAGATACGCAGTATTTT. This rearrangement joins TRBV11-2 to TRBJ2-3; the D gene is possibly TRBD2 (5 bases). Per the germline V gene, CDR1 is SGHAT and CDR2 is FQNNGV. This CDR3 contains 15 residues. V lost 5 bases and J lost 0, with 12 bases in between.

This sequence joins TRBV12-5 and TRBJ1-6; the D is unclear. The germline CDR1 and CDR2 sequences are LGHNT and FRNRAP. The CDR3 extends over 12 amino acids. The V end was cut by 1 base, the J end by 8 bases, with 3 bases between. The CDR3 nucleotides read TGTGCTAGTGGTTTGGCGGATTCACCCCTCCACTTT. Its translation is CASGLADSPLHF.

The rearrangement links TRBV6-5 to TRBJ1-2, with D maybe TRBD1 (6 bases). Between the trimmed V and J ends, which lost 10 bases and 4 bases, there was a span of 19 bases. Per germline, CDR1 MNHEY and CDR2 SVGAGI. The CDR3 has 14 residues. This CDR3 is CATGTAGTSYGYTF. The CDR3, as DNA: TGTGCCACCGGAACAGCCGGGACATCCTATGGCTACACCTTC.

The chain has TRBV11-3 and TRBJ2-2, with 9 bases that match TRBD2. The V and J ends lost 2 bases and 3 bases, in that order; junction bases with no gene match: 4. There are 16 residues in the CDR3. Germline V CDR1 and CDR2: SGHNT, YENEEA. Here the CDR3 DNA reads TGTGCCAGCAGCTTAAAACTAGCGGGTGACACCGGGGAGCTGTTTTTT. Amino acid sequence: CASSLKLAGDTGELFF.